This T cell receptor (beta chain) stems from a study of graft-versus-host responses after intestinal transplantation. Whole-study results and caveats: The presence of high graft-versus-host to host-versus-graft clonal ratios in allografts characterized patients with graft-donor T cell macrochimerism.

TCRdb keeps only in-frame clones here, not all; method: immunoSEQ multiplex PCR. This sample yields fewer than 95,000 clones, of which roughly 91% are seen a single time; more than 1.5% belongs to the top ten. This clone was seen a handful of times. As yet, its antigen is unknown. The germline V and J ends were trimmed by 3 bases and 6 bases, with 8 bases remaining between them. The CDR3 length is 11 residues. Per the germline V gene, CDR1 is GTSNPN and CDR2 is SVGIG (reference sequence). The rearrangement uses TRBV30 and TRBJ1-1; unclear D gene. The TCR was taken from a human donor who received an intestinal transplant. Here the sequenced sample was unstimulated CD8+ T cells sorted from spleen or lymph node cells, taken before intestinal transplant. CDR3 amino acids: CAWRSTAEAFF. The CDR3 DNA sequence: TGTGCCTGGAGATCTACAGCTGAAGCTTTCTTT.